What follows is one T cell receptor (beta chain) and its context. No antigen is known for it. TCRbeta library construction was performed incorporating unique molecular identifiers. From the PCR reads, TCRdb called clonotypes with MiXCR, one entry per CDR3 protein. Of 550,000 to 800,000 distinct CDR3 sequences listed, approximately 14% are singletons. This sample was taken from a study of T-cell reconstitution after alpha-beta-depleted transplantation in children. This CDR3 comprises 16 residues. V trimming: 4 bases; J trimming: 4 bases; junction bases outside the gene matches: 9. The germline V gene encodes CDR1 LNHNV and CDR2 YYDKDF (reference sequence). Study-level findings and limits: The origin of alpha-beta T cells about two months after transplant was reportedly several hundred expanded graft clones.

The clonotype was recovered from a girl aged 2-10 years with congenital amegakaryocytic thrombocytopenia, due to receive a stem cell transplant. The gene calls are TRBV15 and TRBJ2-3, with 9 nucleotides matching TRBD1. Source: PBMCs, taken before TCRalphabeta/CD19-depleted stem cell transplant. CDR3 amino acids: CATSTTGTGWADTQYF. In nucleotides, the CDR3 is TGTGCCACCAGCACAACCGGGACAGGGTGGGCAGATACGCAGTATTTT.